Below, 19 T cell receptor beta chains from the same sample are listed, as sequenced in a study of OX40 agonist ivuxolimab in advanced cancers. Sequencing was performed with immunoSEQ multiplex PCR; in TCRdb, only in-frame clones are kept and a portion is missing. The table has 40,000 to 45,000 clones, 91% seen once. Material: CD4+ or CD8+ T cells sorted from blood, obtained in a trial of the OX40 agonist ivuxolimab. These receptors were obtained from an adult with an advanced solid tumor such as melanoma, head and neck, liver or kidney cancer.

The chain employs TRBV7-9 and TRBJ2-7; 10 bases match TRBD1. This CDR3 has 15 residues. The V segment lost 4 bases and the J segment 2 bases; nucleotides outside the gene matches: 5. Germline CDR1 reads SEHNR; CDR2 reads FQNEAQ (reference sequence). CDR3 in amino acids: CASSSGQGPTYEQYF. CDR3 sequence (DNA): TGTGCCAGCAGCTCGGGACAGGGGCCCACCTACGAGCAGTACTTC.

V is TRBV6-5 and J is TRBJ1-1; a weak D match, TRBD1 (5 bases). The CDR3 is 13 residues long. V was clipped by 10 bases and J by 0 bases, with 12 bases between them. The germline gives CDR1 MNHEY, CDR2 SVGAGI. The CDR3 DNA follows: TGTGCCACCGACGGGGGGTTGAACACTGAAGCTTTCTTT. Its translation: CATDGGLNTEAFF.

This clone showed up just once. The rearrangement uses TRBV9 and TRBJ2-7, with 8 bases lining up with TRBD1. V gave up 3 bases and J gave up 6 bases; unmatched junction bases: 2. This CDR3 region has 12 residues. In germline, CDR1 is SGDLS, CDR2 YYNGEE. CDR3 protein: CASSATGGEQYF. The CDR3 DNA reads as TGTGCCAGCAGCGCCACAGGGGGCGAGCAGTACTTC.

The genes are TRBV6-5 and TRBJ2-1; weak D call: TRBD2 (6 bases). Germline CDR1 and CDR2: MNHEY and SVGAGI. Trimming removed 4 bases at V and 4 bases at J, with 14 bases between. The CDR3 extends over 15 amino acids. This CDR3 is CASSLGGSLYNEQFF. Here the CDR3 DNA reads TGTGCCAGCAGTTTGGGGGGATCGCTATACAATGAGCAGTTCTTC.

The chain uses TRBV18 and TRBJ2-3; D remains ambiguous. Germline values: CDR1 KGHSH, CDR2 LQKENI. Deletions cut 3 bases from V and 0 bases from J, with 4 bases between. This CDR3 comprises 13 residues. The CDR3 nucleotides are TGTGCCAGCTCACCTGCCAGCACAGATACGCAGTATTTT. Translating it yields CASSPASTDTQYF.

This clone was recorded only once. The chain carries TRBV5-6 and TRBJ1-4, with no clear D. Germline loops: CDR1 SGHDT, CDR2 YYEEEE. The V end was cut by 3 bases, the J end by 6 bases, with 15 bases between. This CDR3 spans 15 amino acids. The CDR3 sequence is CASSSWTGEYEKLFF. CDR3 DNA sequence: TGTGCCAGCAGCTCCTGGACCGGGGAATATGAAAAACTGTTTTTT.

The J gene is TRBJ2-2, the V gene TRBV7-9; D is uncertain. The germline V and J ends were trimmed by 1 base and 2 bases, with 14 bases remaining between them. The length of the CDR3 is 17 residues. The germline CDR1 and CDR2 sequences are SEHNR and FQNEAQ (reference sequence). CDR3 region: CASSLEGSQINTGELFF. The CDR3 DNA follows: TGTGCCAGCAGCTTAGAGGGCAGCCAGATCAACACCGGGGAGCTGTTTTTT. Full variable domain (remainder filled in from reference TRBV7-9 and TRBJ2-2): DTGVSQNPRHKITKRGQNVTFRCDPISEHNRLYWYRQTLGQGPEFLTYFQNEAQLEKSRLLSDRFSAERPKGSFSTLEIQRTEQGDSAMYLCASSLEGSQINTGELFFGEGSRLTVL.

This clone has a handful of counts. This chain connects TRBV27 to TRBJ2-1; D ambiguous. Germline loops: CDR1 MNHEY, CDR2 SMNVEV (reference sequence). There are 16 residues in the CDR3. V lost 0 bases and J 0 bases, leaving 9 bases between the germline ends. The CDR3 sequence is CASSLSGSVSYNEQFF. The CDR3 DNA is TGTGCCAGCAGTTTATCGGGAAGCGTCTCCTACAATGAGCAGTTCTTC.

The chain carries TRBV15 and TRBJ2-3, with D tentatively TRBD2 (6 bases). Trimming removed 0 bases from V and 2 bases from J, with 9 bases in between. There are 15 residues in the CDR3. The germline V gene has CDR1 LNHNV and CDR2 YYDKDF (reference sequence). As DNA, the CDR3 is TGTGCCACCAGCAGAGAGCGGGACTCCACAGATACGCAGTATTTT. Its protein product is CATSRERDSTDTQYF. Based on the CDR3 plus reference TRBV15 and TRBJ2-3, the full variable domain is DAMVIQNPRYQVTQFGKPVTLSCSQTLNHNVMYWYQQKSSQAPKLLFHYYDKDFNNEADTPDNFQSRRPNTSFCFLDIRSPGLGDTAMYLCATSRERDSTDTQYFGPGTRLTVL.

The chain uses TRBV13 and TRBJ2-7; no clear D gene. V was shortened by 0 bases and J by 6 bases, with 9 bases between the two germline ends. The CDR3 spans 13 residues. CDR1 and CDR2 from the germline V gene are PRHDT and FYEKMQ (reference sequence). CDR3 loop: CASSLGASREQYF. CDR3 nucleotides: TGTGCCAGCAGCTTAGGAGCTAGTCGCGAGCAGTACTTC.

The rearrangement joins TRBV29-1 to TRBJ1-4, with 9 bases identical to TRBD1. Germline V gene sequence: CDR1 SQVTM, CDR2 ANQGSEA. CDR3 length: 14 amino acids. V lost 3 bases to trimming and J lost 6 bases; unmatched junction nucleotides: 5. The CDR3 DNA sequence: TGCAGCGTTGACGTGGGACAGGGCGATGAAAAACTGTTTTTT. This codes for CSVDVGQGDEKLFF.

V and J are TRBV5-5 and TRBJ1-5, with 8 bases lining up with TRBD1. V lost 3 bases to trimming and J lost 7 bases; unmatched junction nucleotides: 9. Per germline, CDR1 SGHKS and CDR2 YYEKEE (reference sequence). The CDR3 is made up of 15 amino acids. The CDR3, as DNA: TGTGCCAGCAGCTCCGAGGACAGGGCGGGCCAGCCCCAGCATTTT. Translation gives CASSSEDRAGQPQHF. The full variable domain, completed using reference TRBV5-5 and TRBJ1-5, is DAGVTQSPTHLIKTRGQQVTLRCSPISGHKSVSWYQQVLGQGPQFIFQYYEKEERGRGNFPDRFSARQFPNYSSELNVNALLLGDSALYLCASSSEDRAGQPQHFGDGTRLSIL.

The chain couples TRBV6-1 to TRBJ2-1; 10 nucleotides match TRBD2. The CDR3 runs 15 residues. CDR1 MNHNS and CDR2 SASEGT come from the germline V gene. The J segment lost 7 bases and the V segment lost 8 bases, leaving 11 bases of the junction unmatched. CDR3 region: CASSERLAGVNEQFF. The CDR3 region has the DNA TGTGCCAGCTCTGAGCGTCTAGCGGGAGTTAATGAGCAGTTCTTC.

The table lists this clone with a count of one. V and J are TRBV7-6 and TRBJ1-4; D is undetermined. Germline V lookup: CDR1 SGHVS, CDR2 FNYEAQ. The CDR3 loop spans 12 amino acids. The germline V and J ends were trimmed by 5 bases and 4 bases, with 5 bases remaining between them. The CDR3 loop is CASSRLNEKLFF. CDR3 sequence (DNA): TGTGCCAGCAGCAGACTTAATGAAAAACTGTTTTTT. Filled out from reference TRBV7-6 and TRBJ1-4, the complete variable domain reads GAGVSQSPRYKVTKRGQDVALRCDPISGHVSLYWYRQALGQGPEFLTYFNYEAQQDKSGLPNDRFSAERPEGSISTLTIQRTEQRDSAMYRCASSRLNEKLFFGSGTQLSVL.

This chain links TRBV2 with TRBJ2-1; 9 nucleotides match TRBD2. The CDR3 spans 18 residues. Trimming removed 4 bases from V and 10 bases from J; junction bases left unmatched: 20. CDR1 and CDR2 from the germline V gene are SNHLY and FYNNEI. The CDR3 DNA follows: TGTGCCAGCAGTGCCAACCCGGGAGGTAGCGGGAGTAGTGTAGAGCAGTTCTTC. Protein: CASSANPGGSGSSVEQFF.

The chain has TRBV7-6 and TRBJ1-3, with 11 bases lining up with TRBD1. V shed 5 bases and J 7 bases; nucleotides not matched to a gene: 7. Germline V CDR1 and CDR2: SGHVS, FNYEAQ. This CDR3 region has 15 residues. This CDR3 is CASSQDRGRGNTIYF. Written as DNA, the CDR3 is TGTGCCAGCAGCCAGGACAGGGGGCGAGGGAACACCATATATTTT.

The CDR3 loop is CASSISPGQGSGYTF. In DNA form, the CDR3 reads TGTGCCAGCAGTATTTCTCCAGGACAGGGAAGTGGCTACACCTTC. The rearrangement uses TRBV27 and TRBJ1-2, with 8 bases fitting TRBD1. The germline CDR1 and CDR2 sequences are MNHEY and SMNVEV (reference sequence). The CDR3 is made up of 15 amino acids. V was clipped by 5 bases and J by 7 bases; unmatched bases: 12.

The rearrangement joins TRBV6-1 to TRBJ2-7; 8 bases are shared with TRBD2. The V gene end was trimmed by 1 base and the J gene end by 1 base; junction bases not matched to a gene: 9. Germline CDR1 is MNHNS and CDR2 is SASEGT. This CDR3 has 17 amino acids. CDR3: CASSEEKELAESYEQYF. CDR3 coding DNA: TGTGCCAGCAGTGAAGAAAAGGAACTAGCGGAGTCCTACGAGCAGTACTTC.

The chain has TRBV6-5 and TRBJ1-2; TRBD1 aligns across 7 bases. The V gene's germline CDR1 is MNHEY and CDR2 SVGAGI. V dropped 5 bases and J dropped 0; count of bases not matched to a gene: 3. This CDR3 region has 14 residues. In nucleotides, the CDR3 is TGTGCCAGCAGTCACAGGGGAACTAACTATGGCTACACCTTC. Protein product: CASSHRGTNYGYTF.